Listed below are T cell receptor beta chains from one sample, sequenced in a study of cytomegalovirus exposure and HLA in healthy donors. This table comes from immunoSEQ multiplex PCR, and its TCRdb copy is limited to in-frame clones, with some not included. The table lists fewer than 250,000 clones, roughly 80% of them singletons. Sequences were obtained from PBMCs. These receptors were taken from a man in his forties or fifties in good health and CMV-seropositive. CDR3s include the opening cysteine and the closing phenylalanine or tryptophan. The order of the fields is CDR3 DNA, CDR3 protein, V gene, J gene, clone size, D gene. The D gene is left open where the match is weak. Not every row has a clone size; where given, it reads once, few, many or a size class.

DNA: TGTGCCAGCACTTGGGCTAGCGGGGCCCCCTACAATGAGCAGTTCTTC
CDR3: CASTWASGAPYNEQFF
V: TRBV2
J: TRBJ2-1
size: few
D: TRBD2

DNA: TGTGCCAGCAGCTTAGGAGGAGTGGATGAGCAGTTCTTC
CDR3: CASSLGGVDEQFF
V: TRBV7-2
J: TRBJ2-1
size: .
D: .

DNA: TGTGCCAGCAGTATAGCGTGGGGAAACACCATATATTTT
CDR3: CASSIAWGNTIYF
V: TRBV6-5
J: TRBJ1-3
size: .
D: .

DNA: TGCGCCAGCAGCTTGGAGACAGGGACTGGAAACACCATATATTTT
CDR3: CASSLETGTGNTIYF
V: TRBV5-1
J: TRBJ1-3
size: .
D: TRBD1

DNA: TGTGCCAGCAGTCGGGGTGGAGGGGGCTATTACGAGCAGTACTTC
CDR3: CASSRGGGGYYEQYF
V: TRBV6-1
J: TRBJ2-7
size: .
D: .

DNA: TGTGCCAGTAGTACGACACTCGTCCCCAAGGGCTACACCTTC
CDR3: CASSTTLVPKGYTF
V: TRBV19
J: TRBJ1-2
size: .
D: .

DNA: TGTGCCAGCTCACCAGGGGGCCACTCTGGGGCCAACGTCCTGACTTTC
CDR3: CASSPGGHSGANVLTF
V: TRBV18
J: TRBJ2-6
size: once
D: .

DNA: TGTGCCAGCAGCCACTTGAGGGGGCCGGGGGCCTTTTATGGCTACACCTTC
CDR3: CASSHLRGPGAFYGYTF
V: TRBV27
J: TRBJ1-2
size: few
D: TRBD1

DNA: TGTGCCAGCAGCCTCGGAGGGAGGGGGGGTGAGCAGTTCTTC
CDR3: CASSLGGRGGEQFF
V: TRBV28
J: TRBJ2-1
size: .
D: .

DNA: TGCGCCAGCAGCGAATGGAAAATCGGAACTAGCGGGAGTAGGAGGAGTGAGCAGTTCTTC
CDR3: CASSEWKIGTSGSRRSEQFF
V: TRBV23-1
J: TRBJ2-1
size: .
D: TRBD2

DNA: TGCGCCAGCAGCTTGTCTAGCGGCACAGATACGCAGTATTTT
CDR3: CASSLSSGTDTQYF
V: TRBV5-1
J: TRBJ2-3
size: .
D: .

DNA: TGTGCTAGTGGTTTGGGGGACAGAAGGGCCGGGGAGCTGTTTTTT
CDR3: CASGLGDRRAGELFF
V: TRBV12-5
J: TRBJ2-2
size: .
D: TRBD1

DNA: TGTGCCAGCGGGATTAGCGGGGGGGCCTACGAGCAGTACTTC
CDR3: CASGISGGAYEQYF
V: TRBV11-2
J: TRBJ2-7
size: .
D: TRBD2

DNA: TGTGCCAGCAGTTTACCGACAGGGGGATTAAGGGAGACCCAGTACTTC
CDR3: CASSLPTGGLRETQYF
V: TRBV28
J: TRBJ2-5
size: .
D: TRBD1

DNA: TGTGCCAGCAGCTTAGATCTCCCGGACAGGGTAACTGAAGCTTTCTTT
CDR3: CASSLDLPDRVTEAFF
V: TRBV7-8
J: TRBJ1-1
size: .
D: TRBD1

DNA: TGTGCCAGCAGGGGTGGACAATACACTGAAGCTTTCTTT
CDR3: CASRGGQYTEAFF
V: TRBV2
J: TRBJ1-1
size: .
D: .

DNA: TGCGCCAGCAGCTTAACCGGGACAGGTTACACCGGGGAGCTGTTTTTT
CDR3: CASSLTGTGYTGELFF
V: TRBV5-1
J: TRBJ2-2
size: few
D: TRBD1

DNA: TGTGCCAGCAGTGGAAGACAGGGCTCCCACGAGCAGTACTTC
CDR3: CASSGRQGSHEQYF
V: TRBV28
J: TRBJ2-7
size: .
D: TRBD1

DNA: TGTGCCAGCAGCCGATATAGCGGGAGTAAGACCTACGAGCAGTACTTC
CDR3: CASSRYSGSKTYEQYF
V: TRBV5-6
J: TRBJ2-7
size: .
D: TRBD2

DNA: TGTGCCAGCTCACCTAACGTGGTACAGGGAACCGGGGAGCTGTTTTTT
CDR3: CASSPNVVQGTGELFF
V: TRBV18
J: TRBJ2-2
size: few
D: .

DNA: TGTGCCAGCTCACCTCAGGAAGGGAGGAATGAGCAGTTCTTC
CDR3: CASSPQEGRNEQFF
V: TRBV18
J: TRBJ2-1
size: .
D: .

DNA: TGTGCCAGCAGCTTAAACGGCGGGGGGTCCTACGAGCAGTACTTC
CDR3: CASSLNGGGSYEQYF
V: TRBV7-3
J: TRBJ2-7
size: .
D: TRBD2